The source of this T cell receptor beta chain is a study of post-analysis software for immune sequencing data. About the study: Courses of disease covered relapsing-remitting, secondary progressive and progressive-relapsing multiple sclerosis.

For this clonotype: Its target is not known.

The CDR3 covers 15 residues. CDR1 is SGHRS and CDR2 is YFSETQ in the germline V gene. V gave up 7 bases and J gave up 0 bases; unmatched junction bases: 8. Unique-molecular-identifier-tagged TCR beta cDNA libraries were used. Some 500,000 cDNA molecules were recovered from an input of about 0.85 to 11 million T cells. MiXCR was run by TCRdb on the PCR reads, yielding one entry per CDR3 protein. The table records under 900,000 distinct CDR3 sequences, around 50% of them present only once. Whole-study results and caveats: Compared with controls, patients had more of about 5 TRBV segments, including TRBV5-6, TRBV5-1 and TRBV20-1.

The chain is built from TRBV5-1 and TRBJ2-3, with TRBD1 matching 7 bases. The specimen was blood. The sequence derives from a girl aged 10-17 years with multiple sclerosis. Written as DNA, the CDR3 is TGCGCCAGCTACACCCCGGGACAGAGCACAGATACGCAGTATTTT. Protein: CASYTPGQSTDTQYF. The variable domain in full, with the rest retrieved from reference TRBV5-1 and TRBJ2-3, is KAGVTQTPRYLIKTRGQQVTLSCSPISGHRSVSWYQQTPGQGLQFLFEYFSETQRNKGNFPGRFSGRQFSNSRSEMNVSTLELGDSALYLCASYTPGQSTDTQYFGPGTRLTVL.